The T cell receptor (beta chain) described here comes from a study of T-cell reconstitution after alpha-beta-depleted transplantation in children. Findings of the study overall: Fresh T-cell production supplied most of the T-cell counts and diversity seen one year after transplant. In patients about two months after transplant, alpha-beta T cells reportedly arose from several hundred expanded graft clones. The study traced high day-60 TCRbeta diversity in some patients to surviving recipient T cells and thymic progenitors.

A library of TCRbeta sequences, prepared with unique molecular identifiers, was generated. TCRdb used MiXCR to reprocess the PCR reads, holding one entry per CDR3 protein. Of about 500,000 distinct CDR3 sequences in the sample, more than 9.5% were seen once. V lost 4 bases and J lost 7, with 29 bases in between. Germline CDR1 is SGHAT and CDR2 is FQNNGV. The CDR3 runs to 19 residues. The sample holds a few counts of this clonotype. What it recognizes is unknown. The clonotype originates from a female patient aged 2-9 years who had a stem cell transplant for aplastic anemia, so the T cells may come from the graft donor. Sequenced material: PBMCs, mostly from graft donor cells, taken 180 days after TCRalphabeta/CD19-depleted stem cell transplant. This chain links TRBV11-2 with TRBJ1-5; D not resolved. The CDR3 spells CASSSGVDRVEGTPQPQHF. CDR3 nucleotide sequence: TGTGCCAGCAGCTCCGGGGTGGACCGGGTCGAGGGCACTCCCCAGCCCCAGCATTTT.